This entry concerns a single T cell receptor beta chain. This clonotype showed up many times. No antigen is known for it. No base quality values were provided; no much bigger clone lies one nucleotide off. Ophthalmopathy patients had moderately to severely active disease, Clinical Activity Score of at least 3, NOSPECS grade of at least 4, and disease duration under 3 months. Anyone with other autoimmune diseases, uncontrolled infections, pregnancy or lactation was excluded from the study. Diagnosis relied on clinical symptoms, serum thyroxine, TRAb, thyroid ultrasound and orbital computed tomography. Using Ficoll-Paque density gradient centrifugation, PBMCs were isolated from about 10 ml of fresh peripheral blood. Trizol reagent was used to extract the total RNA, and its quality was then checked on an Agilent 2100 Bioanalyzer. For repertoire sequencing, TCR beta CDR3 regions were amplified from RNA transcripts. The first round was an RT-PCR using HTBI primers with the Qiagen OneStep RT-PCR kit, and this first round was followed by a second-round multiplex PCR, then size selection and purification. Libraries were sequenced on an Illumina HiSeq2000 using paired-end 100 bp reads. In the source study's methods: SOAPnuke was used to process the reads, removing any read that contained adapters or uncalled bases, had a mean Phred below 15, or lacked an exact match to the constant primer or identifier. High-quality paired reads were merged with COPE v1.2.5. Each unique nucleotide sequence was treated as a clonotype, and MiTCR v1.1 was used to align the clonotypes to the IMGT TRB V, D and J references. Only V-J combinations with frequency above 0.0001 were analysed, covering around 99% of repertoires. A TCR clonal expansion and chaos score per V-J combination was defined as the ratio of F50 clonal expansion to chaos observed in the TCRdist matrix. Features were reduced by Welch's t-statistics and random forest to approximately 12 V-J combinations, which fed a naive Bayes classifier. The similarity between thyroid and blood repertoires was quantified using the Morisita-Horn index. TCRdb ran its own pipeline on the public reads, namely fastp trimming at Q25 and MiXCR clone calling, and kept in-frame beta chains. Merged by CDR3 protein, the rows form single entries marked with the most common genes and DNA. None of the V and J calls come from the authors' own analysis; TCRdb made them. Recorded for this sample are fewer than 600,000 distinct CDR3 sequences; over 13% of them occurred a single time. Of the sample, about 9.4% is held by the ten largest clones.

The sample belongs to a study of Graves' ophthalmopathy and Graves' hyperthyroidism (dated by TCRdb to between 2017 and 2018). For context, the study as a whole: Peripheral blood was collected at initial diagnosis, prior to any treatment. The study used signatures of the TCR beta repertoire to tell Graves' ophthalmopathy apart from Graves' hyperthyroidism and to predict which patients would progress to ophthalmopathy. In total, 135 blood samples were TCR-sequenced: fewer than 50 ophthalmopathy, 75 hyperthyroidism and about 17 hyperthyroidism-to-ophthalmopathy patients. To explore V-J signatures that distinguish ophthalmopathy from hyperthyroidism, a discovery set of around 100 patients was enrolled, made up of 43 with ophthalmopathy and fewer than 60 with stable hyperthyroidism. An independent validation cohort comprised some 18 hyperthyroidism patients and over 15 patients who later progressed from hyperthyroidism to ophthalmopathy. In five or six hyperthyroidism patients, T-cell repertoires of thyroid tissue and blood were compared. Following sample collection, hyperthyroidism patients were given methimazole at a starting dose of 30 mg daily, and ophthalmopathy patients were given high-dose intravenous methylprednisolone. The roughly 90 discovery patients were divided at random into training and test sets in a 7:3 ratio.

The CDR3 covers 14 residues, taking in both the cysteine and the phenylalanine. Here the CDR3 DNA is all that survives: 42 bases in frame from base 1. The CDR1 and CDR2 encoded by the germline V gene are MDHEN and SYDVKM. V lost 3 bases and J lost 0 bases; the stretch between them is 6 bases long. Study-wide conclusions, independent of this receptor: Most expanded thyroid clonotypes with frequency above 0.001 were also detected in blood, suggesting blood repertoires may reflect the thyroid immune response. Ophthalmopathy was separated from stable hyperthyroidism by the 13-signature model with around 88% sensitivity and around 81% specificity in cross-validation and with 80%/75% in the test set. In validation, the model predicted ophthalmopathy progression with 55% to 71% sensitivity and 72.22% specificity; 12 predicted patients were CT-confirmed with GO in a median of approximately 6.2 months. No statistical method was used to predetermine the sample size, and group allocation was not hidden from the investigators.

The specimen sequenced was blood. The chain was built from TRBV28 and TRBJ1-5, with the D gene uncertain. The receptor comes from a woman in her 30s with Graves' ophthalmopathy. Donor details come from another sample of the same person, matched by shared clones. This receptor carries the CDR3 CASSFQNSNQPQHF. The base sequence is TGTGCCAGCAGTTTCCAGAATAGCAATCAGCCCCAGCATTTT.